The next 12 T cell receptor beta chains were all read from a single sample in a study of OX40 agonist ivuxolimab in advanced cancers. Here immunoSEQ multiplex PCR was the method, and the copy in TCRdb shows in-frame clones only, minus some. Of 40,000 to 45,000 clones in the sample, about 90% are singletons; the top ten hold 13% to 15%. The source was CD4+ or CD8+ T cells sorted from blood, collected in a trial of the OX40 agonist ivuxolimab. The receptors derive from an adult with an advanced solid tumor such as melanoma, head and neck, liver or kidney cancer.

The DNA for the CDR3 is TGTGCCAGCAGTTTCCGGGATCTAGGTGAGCAGTACTTC. Translation gives CASSFRDLGEQYF. This chain links TRBV9 with TRBJ2-7; possibly TRBD2 for D (5 bases). The CDR3 consists of 13 residues. Germline lookup yields CDR1 SGDLS and CDR2 YYNGEE. Between the trimmed V and J ends, which lost 5 bases and 7 bases, there was a span of 16 bases.

The rearrangement uses TRBV15 and TRBJ2-2; perhaps D is TRBD1 or TRBD2 (5 bases each). Germline-derived CDR1 and CDR2 are LNHNV and YYDKDF (reference sequence). The ends were cut back, 11 bases at V and 6 bases at J, with 10 bases in the middle. The CDR3 has 11 residues. CDR3 loop: CAAGASGELFF. Written as DNA, the CDR3 is TGTGCCGCCGGGGCTTCCGGGGAGCTGTTTTTT.

This chain links TRBV27 with TRBJ2-1; 10 nucleotides match TRBD2. V trimming: 6 bases; J trimming: 5 bases; junction bases outside the gene matches: 4. CDR3 length: 14 residues. Looked up from germline, CDR1 is MNHEY and CDR2 is SMNVEV (reference sequence). For the CDR3, the DNA is TGTGCCAGCAGGATAGCGGGAGGAAACAATGAGCAGTTCTTC. The encoded protein is CASRIAGGNNEQFF.

This clone occurred once. The chain couples TRBV6-6 to TRBJ1-1, with D unresolved. V lost 0 bases and J 0 bases, leaving 11 bases between the germline ends. The CDR3 sequence is 16 residues long. The germline gives CDR1 MNHNY, CDR2 SVGAGI (reference sequence). CDR3: CASSYSGLTMNTEAFF. The CDR3 coding sequence is TGTGCCAGCAGTTACTCTGGCCTTACAATGAACACTGAAGCTTTCTTT.

V is TRBV7-2 and J is TRBJ2-3; D remains ambiguous. CDR3 length: 15 residues. V lost 1 base to trimming and J lost 0 bases, with 8 bases between them. Germline-derived CDR1 and CDR2 are SGHTA and FQGNSA. CDR3 sequence (DNA): TGTGCCAGCAGCTTAGAGGGATTTAGCACAGATACGCAGTATTTT. Amino acids: CASSLEGFSTDTQYF. Combining the CDR3 with reference TRBV7-2 and TRBJ2-3 gives the whole variable domain GAGVSQSPSNKVTEKGKDVELRCDPISGHTALYWYRQSLGQGLEFLIYFQGNSAPDKSGLPSDRFSAERTGGSVSTLTIQRTQQEDSAVYLCASSLEGFSTDTQYFGPGTRLTVL.

This sequence joins TRBV14 and TRBJ2-7, with TRBD2 matching 8 bases. The V and J ends lost 1 base and 2 bases, in that order; junction bases with no gene match: 13. Germline V lookup: CDR1 SGHDN, CDR2 FVKESK. The CDR3 totals 18 residues. The CDR3 nucleotides read TGTGCCAGCAGCCAAGGCAGGGAGTTTGGACTAGCCACCTACGAGCAGTACTTC. Amino acid sequence: CASSQGREFGLATYEQYF.

The V call is TRBV15, the J call TRBJ1-1; possibly TRBD1 for D (6 bases). V lost 3 bases, J lost 6 bases, and 17 bases lay in between. The CDR3 spans 15 residues. CDR1 LNHNV and CDR2 YYDKDF come from the germline V gene (reference sequence). CDR3: CATSSYGGPGAEAFF. Written as DNA, the CDR3 is TGTGCCACCAGCAGTTACGGGGGCCCCGGGGCTGAAGCTTTCTTT.

This chain connects TRBV10-2 to TRBJ2-7, with 10 positions matching TRBD1. This CDR3 has 13 amino acids. Germline values: CDR1 WSHSY, CDR2 SAAADI. The V gene end was trimmed by 7 bases and the J gene end by 5 bases; junction bases not matched to a gene: 5. CDR3 sequence reads: CASIDRGLDEQYF. The CDR3 DNA sequence: TGCGCCAGCATCGACAGGGGGCTCGACGAGCAGTACTTC.

The CDR3 nucleotides read TGTGCCAGCAGCGGGACTAGCGGCTACGAGCAGTACTTC. As protein: CASSGTSGYEQYF. The chain has TRBV9 and TRBJ2-7, with TRBD2 matching 10 bases. The ends lost 3 bases at V and 3 bases at J; junction bases unmatched: 0. CDR3 length: 13 amino acids. Germline-derived CDR1 and CDR2 are SGDLS and YYNGEE.

The chain recombines TRBV4-1 with TRBJ2-6, with 7 nucleotides matching TRBD1. This CDR3 has 16 residues. Trimming took 1 base from V and 4 from J; bases not matched to a gene: 4. The V gene's germline CDR1 is MGHRA and CDR2 YSYEKL. Here the CDR3 reads CASSQVQGTGANVLTF. CDR3 sequence (DNA): TGCGCCAGCAGCCAAGTACAGGGGACCGGGGCCAACGTCCTGACTTTC.

The gene calls are TRBV27 and TRBJ2-7; TRBD2 aligns across 13 bases. This CDR3 has 16 amino acids. The germline CDR1 and CDR2 sequences are MNHEY and SMNVEV (reference sequence). Trimming removed 0 bases from V and 4 bases from J; junction bases left unmatched: 3. The CDR3 is CASSLSTSGRGYEQYF. The CDR3 nucleotides are TGTGCCAGCAGTTTATCTACTAGCGGGAGGGGGTACGAGCAGTACTTC.

The chain has TRBV19 and TRBJ2-7, with D possibly matching TRBD1 (6 bases). V was shortened by 8 bases and J by 2 bases, with 25 bases between the two germline ends. The CDR3 sequence is 17 residues long. Per germline, CDR1 LNHDA and CDR2 SQIVND (reference sequence). CDR3 DNA: TGTGCCAGTTCGTGGAGTGGGACACGGCTTCTCCCCTACGAGCAGTACTTC. Translated: CASSWSGTRLLPYEQYF.